The 20 T cell receptor beta chains presented below share a single source sample, sequenced in a study of patients and donors after allogeneic stem cell transplantation. Each CDR3 protein is one row after TCRdb ran MiXCR on the RT-PCR reads. Found here are approximately 200,000 distinct CDR3 sequences, around two fifths of them singletons; the top ten hold about 35%. Sequencing was carried out using blood, either unsorted or a sorted T cell fraction (not recorded which). The receptors stem from a human donor who was either an allogeneic HSCT recipient or a stem cell or donor lymphocyte infusion donor (not recorded which). It is not recorded whose cells these are; they may come from a transplant donor.

The rearrangement uses TRBV28 and TRBJ1-1; TRBD1 is a possible D gene (5 bases). The CDR3 runs to 14 residues. CDR1 and CDR2 (germline): MDHEN, SYDVKM. V lost 8 bases to trimming and J lost 2 bases, with 15 bases between them. The CDR3 loop reads CASCGGTINTEAFF. CDR3 bases: TGTGCCAGCTGCGGGGGAACTATTAACACTGAAGCTTTCTTT. The full variable domain, rest sourced from reference TRBV28 and TRBJ1-1, is DVKVTQSSRYLVKRTGEKVFLECVQDMDHENMFWYRQDPGLGLRLIYFSYDVKMKEKGDIPEGYSVSREKKERFSLILESASTNQTSMYLCASCGGTINTEAFFGQGTRLTVV.

This clonotype was seen only a few times. The chain has TRBV2 and TRBJ2-3, with D unclear. The germline V gene encodes CDR1 SNHLY and CDR2 FYNNEI. This CDR3 has 15 residues. Trimming stripped 8 bases from V and 1 base from J, with 16 bases between. The DNA for the CDR3 is TGTGCCAGCGGCCCTATCCTCGACCGCACAGATACGCAGTATTTT. Amino acids: CASGPILDRTDTQYF. Full variable domain (missing parts from reference TRBV2 and TRBJ2-3): EPEVTQTPSHQVTQMGQEVILRCVPISNHLYFYWYRQILGQKVEFLVSFYNNEISEKSEIFDDQFSVERPDGSNFTLKIRSTKLEDSAMYFCASGPILDRTDTQYFGPGTRLTVL.

This clonotype was detected only a few times. This chain connects TRBV14 to TRBJ2-4; D may be TRBD2 (5 bases). The CDR3 covers 17 residues. Trimming took off 0 bases at V and 0 bases at J, with 12 bases between the two ends. Germline V gene data show CDR1 as SGHDN and CDR2 as FVKESK. CDR3 amino acids: CASSQDKPAVAKNIQYF. In nucleotides, the CDR3 is TGTGCCAGCAGCCAAGATAAGCCAGCGGTAGCCAAAAACATTCAGTACTTC.

The chain joins TRBV20-1 to TRBJ2-1; 7 bases align to TRBD2. CDR3 length equals 14 residues. V trimming: 7 bases; J trimming: 2 bases; junction bases outside the gene matches: 8. Germline V gives CDR1 DFQATT, CDR2 SNEGSKA (reference sequence). The CDR3 bases are TGCAGTGTACACTCCGGGACTACCTACAATGAGCAGTTCTTC. Amino acid sequence: CSVHSGTTYNEQFF.

This chain uses TRBV30 with TRBJ2-7; D perhaps matches TRBD1 (6 bases). CDR3 length: 10 residues. The V end lost 3 bases, the J end lost 7 bases, and 7 bases lay between the germline ends. Germline CDR1 and CDR2: GTSNPN and SVGIG (reference sequence). CDR3 coding DNA: TGTGCCTGGAGCCAGGGGGAGCAGTACTTC. Translating gives CAWSQGEQYF. Complete variable domain (other parts from reference TRBV30 and TRBJ2-7): SQTIHQWPATLVQPVGSPLSLECTVEGTSNPNLYWYRQAAGRGLQLLFYSVGIGQISSEVPQNLSASRPQDRQFILSSKKLLLSDSGFYLCAWSQGEQYFGPGTRLTVT.

In its sample, this clonotype was seen a few times. The rearrangement uses TRBV14 and TRBJ1-5; weak D call: TRBD1 (6 bases). Trimming pared 3 bases from V and 0 bases from J, leaving 12 bases between. Germline V gene lookup returns CDR1 SGHDN and CDR2 FVKESK. The CDR3 is 16 amino acids. The CDR3 is CASSQIEGGSNQPQHF. For the CDR3, the DNA is TGTGCCAGCAGCCAGATTGAGGGGGGTAGCAATCAGCCCCAGCATTTT.

This clonotype showed up just a few times. The DNA of the CDR3 is TGTGCCAGCAGTGAGGCCCCGATAGGCGGCTCACCCCTCCACTTT. It translates to CASSEAPIGGSPLHF. V gene TRBV6-4 combines with J gene TRBJ1-6; D remains unclear. V was trimmed by 3 bases and J by 10 bases, leaving 16 bases between them. The CDR3 covers 15 residues. Looked up from germline, CDR1 is MRHNA and CDR2 is SNTAGT.

The CDR3 sequence: CASSSSGSEAFF. Written as DNA, the CDR3 is TGTGCCAGCAGCTCCTCGGGTAGTGAAGCTTTCTTT. The chain links TRBV7-2 to TRBJ1-1, with D uncertain. The CDR3 runs to 12 residues. Germline assignment: CDR1 SGHTA and CDR2 FQGNSA. V lost 4 bases to trimming and J lost 7 bases, with 10 bases between them.

This rearrangement joins TRBV5-1 to TRBJ1-1, with D maybe TRBD1 (6 bases). The CDR3 length is 14 residues. Looked up from germline, CDR1 is SGHRS and CDR2 is YFSETQ. Trimming took 4 bases from V and 1 from J, leaving 11 bases between them. The CDR3 protein is CASSPGTPNTEAFF. The DNA of the CDR3 is TGCGCCAGCAGCCCCGGGACACCGAACACTGAAGCTTTCTTT.

The V gene is TRBV7-9, the J gene TRBJ1-1; the D is unclear. The ends were cut back, 5 bases at V and 6 bases at J, with 10 bases in the middle. The germline V gene encodes CDR1 SEHNR and CDR2 FQNEAQ (reference sequence). There are 12 residues in the CDR3. The CDR3 here is CASSPGPPEAFF. The DNA for the CDR3 is TGTGCCAGCAGCCCCGGGCCCCCTGAAGCTTTCTTT.

The V and J genes are TRBV4-1 and TRBJ1-1; the D gene is possibly TRBD1 (5 bases). The CDR3 is 13 residues long. V gave up 0 bases and J gave up 6 bases, with 8 bases separating them. Per germline, CDR1 MGHRA and CDR2 YSYEKL. CDR3 bases: TGCGCCAGCAGCCAAGAGGGGGTACCTGAAGCTTTCTTT. Translation gives CASSQEGVPEAFF.

This clonotype was counted once. The rearrangement uses TRBV28 and TRBJ1-2; D is possibly TRBD1 (6 bases). V gave up 2 bases and J gave up 4 bases, with 14 bases separating them. Germline assignment: CDR1 MDHEN and CDR2 SYDVKM. CDR3 length: 15 residues. Written as DNA, the CDR3 is TGTGCCAGCAGTTTAAATCGACAGGCCCTCTATGGCTACACCTTC. It encodes CASSLNRQALYGYTF.

This clonotype was counted between two and nine times. The rearrangement links TRBV20-1 to TRBJ2-3; the match to TRBD1 covers 7 bases. V was clipped by 4 bases and J by 5 bases; unmatched bases: 3. This CDR3 has 12 amino acids. The germline V gene encodes CDR1 DFQATT and CDR2 SNEGSKA (reference sequence). CDR3 bases: TGCAGTGCTACAACAGGGGTAGATACGCAGTATTTT. It specifies CSATTGVDTQYF.

This clonotype turned up a few times. This chain connects TRBV4-3 to TRBJ2-1; D is perhaps TRBD1 (6 bases). With 0 bases removed from V and 1 base from J, the gap between germline ends came to 16 bases. The CDR3 runs 18 residues. Germline values: CDR1 LGHNA, CDR2 YSLEER. The CDR3 coding sequence is TGCGCCAGCAGCCAAGATAATATTCAGGACAGTTCCTACAATGAGCAGTTCTTC. It encodes CASSQDNIQDSSYNEQFF.

The V and J genes are TRBV3-1 and TRBJ2-1, with D tentatively TRBD2 (6 bases). The V and J ends lost 0 bases and 10 bases respectively, with 19 bases between them. This CDR3 is built from 16 residues. The germline gives CDR1 LGHDT, CDR2 YNNKEL (reference sequence). As DNA, the CDR3 is TGTGCCAGCAGCCAAGAGGGGATAGCGGTGATAAGGGAGCAGTTCTTC. Its protein product is CASSQEGIAVIREQFF.

The rearrangement uses TRBV6-5 and TRBJ2-7; 13 nucleotides align to TRBD2. Trimming removed 5 bases from V and 0 bases from J; junction bases left unmatched: 4. The CDR3 covers 16 residues. Germline CDR1 and CDR2: MNHEY and SVGAGI. The DNA of the CDR3 is TGTGCCAGCAGTCCCGGGACTAGCGGGAACTCCTACGAGCAGTACTTC. Protein product: CASSPGTSGNSYEQYF.

The rearrangement joins TRBV20-1 to TRBJ1-5; TRBD1 aligns across 9 bases. Germline V gene sequence: CDR1 DFQATT, CDR2 SNEGSKA (reference sequence). The CDR3 has 17 residues. V shed 1 base, J shed 2 bases, and the junction held 9 bases outside the gene matches. The CDR3 loop is CSARGLGRDRGNQPQHF. The CDR3 DNA reads TGCAGTGCTAGAGGGCTAGGGAGGGACAGGGGCAATCAGCCCCAGCATTTT.

The CDR3 region has the DNA TGTGCCAGCAGCCAAGCTGGCGTAGAGACCCAGTACTTC. Protein product: CASSQAGVETQYF. V is TRBV3-1 and J is TRBJ2-5; no firm D call. The CDR3 is 13 amino acids. Trimming removed 1 base from V and 4 bases from J, with 7 bases in between. Per germline, CDR1 LGHDT and CDR2 YNNKEL (reference sequence).

This clonotype is a singleton in its sample. This sequence joins TRBV7-2 and TRBJ1-2; D call uncertain. Trimming left V 1 base short and J 7 bases short, with 7 bases between. This CDR3 is 12 amino acids long. The V gene's germline CDR1 is SGHTA and CDR2 FQGNSA. The CDR3 region has the DNA TGTGCCAGCAGCTTAGAGGAGTTTGGCTACACCTTC. It encodes CASSLEEFGYTF.

V and J are TRBV29-1 and TRBJ2-7; TRBD2 matches at 9 bases. The CDR3 runs to 15 residues. V shed 4 bases, J shed 5 bases, and the junction held 12 bases outside the gene matches. Germline V CDR1 and CDR2: SQVTM, ANQGSEA. This CDR3 is CSVGRATSGPHEQYF. DNA of the CDR3: TGCAGCGTTGGCAGGGCCACTAGCGGGCCGCACGAGCAGTACTTC.